This TCR beta chain originates from a study of CXCR3-negative and CXCR3-positive naive CD8 T cells. The CDR3 extends over 15 amino acids. Study findings and constraints: CXCR3-expressing naive cells carried TRB CDR3s more hydrophobic than those of CXCR3-negative naive cells.

Through 5' RACE with UMI labels, the TRB cDNA libraries were prepared. From the 5' RACE reads, TCRdb lists one entry per CDR3 protein and no DNA. The specimen's table records under 60,000 distinct CDR3 sequences. For this clonotype: What it binds is unknown.

Naive CD8+ T cells carried a CD45RO-CCR7+CD27+CD95- phenotype. The TCR was taken from a human donor in good health. Some clones in this sample may be carry-over from other donors' samples. The chain has TRBV12-3 or TRBV12-4 and TRBJ2-3; the TCRdb D gene call, TRBD1, has no DNA to confirm it. Input material: naive CXCR3+ CD8+ T cells from blood. Subset specified: CD45RO-CCR7+CD27+CD95- naive CD8+ T cells expressing CXCR3 (TNR3+). CDR3 in amino acids: CASSLTGGSTDTQYF.